This record covers a single T cell receptor (beta chain). The study assigned cohorts using participant-reported clinical history. Authors' analysis steps: Scientists estimated how many nucleated cells there were by amplifying reference gene primers. Libraries were prepared by immunoSEQ multiplex PCR; TCRdb keeps only in-frame clonotypes and omits some of them. Clone size and V and J calls were adopted from that table, with D and trimming inferred from the DNA. Of 200,000 to 250,000 clones listed, approximately 86% are singletons. Trimming took off 0 bases at V and 5 bases at J, with 14 bases between the two ends. The CDR3 has 16 amino acids. Germline CDR1 reads SGHKS; CDR2 reads YYEKEE (reference sequence). This specimen comes from a study of blood T cell repertoires in COVID-19. Study overall: Collection of acute and convalescent COVID-19 samples took place in the United States, Italy and Spain. PBMCs, B-cell-depleted T cells, or T cells provided the cDNA or gDNA that made up the material.

The TCR comes from a woman under 40 with acute COVID-19. The sequencing sample was made of PBMCs or T cells enriched from blood (not recorded which). V is TRBV5-5 and J is TRBJ2-2, with TRBD1 as a possible D gene (6 bases). The CDR3 region has the DNA TGTGCCAGCAGCTTGGGGACAGATATTAGAACCGGGGAGCTGTTTTTT. Its protein product is CASSLGTDIRTGELFF.